These T cell receptor beta chains were read from a single sample in a study of T cell responses to AZD1222 COVID-19 vaccine. Clones were sequenced by immunoSEQ multiplex PCR, and TCRdb holds only the in-frame ones, with some missing. The sample includes tens of thousands of clones, 90% of them seen just once. Here the sequenced sample was peripheral blood, taken 28 days after the second AZD1222 dose. These receptor sequences come from an adult who received the AZD1222 COVID-19 vaccine. Each CDR3 is given with its conserved first and last residue. D genes are given only for firm matches. Clone sizes are given selectively: once, few, many, or a class where the clone is expanded.

CDR3 | DNA | J | V | D | size
CASSSTFSYEQYF | TGTGCCAGTAGTAGCACATTTTCCTACGAGCAGTACTTC | TRBJ2-7 | TRBV19 | . | .
CASSASGLAGVEQFF | TGTGCCAGCAGCGCCTCGGGACTAGCGGGAGTTGAGCAGTTCTTC | TRBJ2-1 | TRBV9 | TRBD2 | .
CASRMNTGGYQPQHF | TGTGCCAGCAGAATGAATACAGGGGGCTATCAGCCCCAGCATTTT | TRBJ1-5 | TRBV2 | TRBD1 | .
CASSAQQGSGGRLNEQFF | TGTGCCAGCAGCGCCCAACAGGGGTCGGGAGGTCGGTTGAATGAGCAGTTCTTC | TRBJ2-1 | TRBV9 | . | .
CASQNRVSYEQYF | TGTGCCAGCCAAAACAGGGTCTCCTACGAGCAGTACTTC | TRBJ2-7 | TRBV6-5 | . | .
CASSVAPGGGGNTIYF | TGTGCCAGCAGCGTAGCCCCTGGGGGAGGAGGAAACACCATATATTTT | TRBJ1-3 | TRBV9 | . | .
CASSPGQRKETQYF | TGCGCCAGCAGCCCCGGACAGAGAAAAGAGACCCAGTACTTC | TRBJ2-5 | TRBV4-1 | . | .
CASSDTGGETQYF | TGTGCCAGCAGTGACACAGGGGGAGAGACCCAGTACTTC | TRBJ2-5 | TRBV6-1 | TRBD1 | .
CASSLELGGVGNTIYF | TGTGCCAGCAGCTTAGAACTGGGGGGAGTTGGAAACACCATATATTTT | TRBJ1-3 | TRBV11-2 | . | few
CASSPTQSSYEQYF | TGTGCCAGCAGCCCCACGCAGAGCTCCTACGAGCAGTACTTC | TRBJ2-7 | TRBV28 | . | .
CASSQARDSRYEQYF | TGCGCCAGCAGCCAGGCAAGGGACTCCCGCTACGAGCAGTACTTC | TRBJ2-7 | TRBV4-3 | . | .
CASTSLLLGKLFF | TGTGCCAGCACGTCACTTTTGCTCGGAAAACTGTTTTTT | TRBJ1-4 | TRBV12-3/TRBV12-4 | . | .
CASSLEMGGGYTF | TGTGCCAGCAGCTTAGAAATGGGAGGTGGCTACACCTTC | TRBJ1-2 | TRBV7-3 | . | .
CASSLMDRAGYEQYF | TGTGCCAGCAGTCTGATGGACAGGGCGGGTTACGAGCAGTACTTC | TRBJ2-7 | TRBV27 | TRBD1 | .
CASSVSPYGVDTQYF | TGTGCCAGCAGCGTATCCCCTTACGGGGTAGATACGCAGTATTTT | TRBJ2-3 | TRBV9 | . | .
CASSLRSGTNTGELFF | TGCGCCAGCAGCCTCCGTAGCGGGACGAACACCGGGGAGCTGTTTTTT | TRBJ2-2 | TRBV4-1 | TRBD2 | .
CASSYPEETQYF | TGTGCCAGCAGTTACCCCGAAGAGACCCAGTACTTC | TRBJ2-5 | TRBV6-6 | . | .
CSAQEKRGYTF | TGCAGCGCCCAAGAAAAGAGGGGCTACACCTTC | TRBJ1-2 | TRBV29-1 | . | once
CASSALSTDTQYF | TGTGCCAGCAGCGCCCTCTCCACAGATACGCAGTATTTT | TRBJ2-3 | TRBV9 | . | .
CASSLGQAGGRGSNQPQHF | TGTGCCAGCAGTCTTGGACAGGCTGGTGGAAGGGGGAGCAATCAGCCCCAGCATTTT | TRBJ1-5 | TRBV6-2/TRBV6-3 | TRBD1 | .
CASSSFPHLYF | TGTGCCAGCAGTTCCTTTCCCCACCTGTACTTC | TRBJ2-5 | TRBV12-3/TRBV12-4 | . | .
CASSSDGGSTQPQHF | TGCGCCAGCAGCTCCGACGGGGGGAGCACTCAGCCCCAGCATTTT | TRBJ1-5 | TRBV5-1 | . | .
CASSQGTGGNQPQHF | TGTGCCAGCAGCCAAGGGACAGGGGGCAATCAGCCCCAGCATTTT | TRBJ1-5 | TRBV3-1/TRBV3-2 | TRBD1 | .
CASRVSQGQPQHF | TGTGCCAGCAGGGTCTCCCAGGGCCAGCCCCAGCATTTT | TRBJ1-5 | TRBV6-5 | . | .
CASSFARDRRYYEQYF | TGTGCCAGCAGCTTCGCACGGGACAGGAGGTACTACGAGCAGTACTTC | TRBJ2-7 | TRBV7-6 | TRBD1 | .
CASSLGEYRTDTQYF | TGTGCCAGCTCCCTTGGAGAATATCGCACAGATACGCAGTATTTT | TRBJ2-3 | TRBV7-9 | . | .
CASSNPGLAGGLYIADTQYF | TGCGCCAGCAGCAACCCGGGACTAGCGGGGGGCTTGTATATCGCAGATACGCAGTATTTT | TRBJ2-3 | TRBV4-1 | TRBD2 | .
CASSPKTPGPSVGNTIYF | TGTGCCAGCAGCCCGAAGACGCCAGGGCCTTCAGTCGGAAACACCATATATTTT | TRBJ1-3 | TRBV25-1 | . | .
CATSGTGGPEQYF | TGTGCCACCTCCGGGACAGGGGGTCCGGAGCAGTACTTC | TRBJ2-7 | TRBV15 | TRBD1 | .
CAWSPPRVANEKLFF | TGTGCCTGGAGTCCCCCCAGGGTGGCTAATGAAAAACTGTTTTTT | TRBJ1-4 | TRBV30 | . | .
CASSLEGNSPLHF | TGCGCCAGCAGCTTGGAAGGAAATTCACCCCTCCACTTT | TRBJ1-6 | TRBV5-1 | . | few
CASSVDSHYGYTF | TGTGCCAGCAGCGTAGACAGCCACTATGGCTACACCTTC | TRBJ1-2 | TRBV9 | . | .
CASSPAPGGDIQYF | TGTGCCAGCAGCCCAGCTCCGGGAGGGGACATTCAGTACTTC | TRBJ2-4 | TRBV13 | TRBD2 | .
CAERGGHGYTF | TGTGCCGAAAGGGGGGGTCATGGCTACACCTTC | TRBJ1-2 | TRBV30 | . | .
CASSSSSYNSPLHF | TGCGCCAGCAGCTCGAGCTCCTATAATTCACCCCTCCACTTT | TRBJ1-6 | TRBV5-1 | . | .
CASSTGSLVYEQYF | TGTGCCAGTAGTACCGGGTCCCTCGTCTACGAGCAGTACTTC | TRBJ2-7 | TRBV19 | . | .
CASSLGAVNEQFF | TGTGCCAGCAGCTTAGGAGCGGTCAATGAGCAGTTCTTC | TRBJ2-1 | TRBV7-3 | . | .
CASSKDGTFSYNEQFF | TGTGCCAGCAGCAAAGACGGGACTTTCTCCTACAATGAGCAGTTCTTC | TRBJ2-1 | TRBV21-1 | . | .
CASSIETATNEKLFF | TGTGCCAGTAGTATAGAAACGGCAACTAATGAAAAACTGTTTTTT | TRBJ1-4 | TRBV19 | . | few
CASSLMTSGNNEQFF | TGTGCCAGCAGCTTAATGACTAGCGGGAACAATGAGCAGTTCTTC | TRBJ2-1 | TRBV11-2 | TRBD2 | once
CASSVAGLRYTF | TGTGCCAGCAGCGTCGCAGGGCTGCGCTACACCTTC | TRBJ1-2 | TRBV11-2 | . | .
CASSVDLLSGNTIYF | TGTGCCAGCAGCGTAGACCTTCTCTCTGGAAACACCATATATTTT | TRBJ1-3 | TRBV9 | . | .
CASSLVDRGTEAFF | TGCGCCAGCAGCTTGGTGGACAGGGGTACTGAAGCTTTCTTT | TRBJ1-1 | TRBV5-1 | TRBD1 | .
CASSPQGEWSYEQYF | TGTGCCAGCAGCCCGCAGGGGGAATGGTCCTACGAGCAGTACTTC | TRBJ2-7 | TRBV5-5 | TRBD1 | .
CAGRGDLSYGTDTQYF | TGTGCCGGACGAGGGGATCTGTCCTACGGCACAGATACGCAGTATTTT | TRBJ2-3 | TRBV30 | . | .
CASSPGDEKLFF | TGTGCCAGCAGTCCAGGGGATGAAAAACTGTTTTTT | TRBJ1-4 | TRBV2 | . | .
CASSLVTDGYTF | TGCGCCAGCAGCTTGGTGACAGATGGCTACACCTTC | TRBJ1-2 | TRBV5-1 | . | .
CASRRQEHNEQFF | TGTGCCAGCAGGCGACAGGAGCACAATGAGCAGTTCTTC | TRBJ2-1 | TRBV5-4 | . | .
CASSQSNQETQYF | TGTGCCAGCAGTCAGTCTAACCAAGAGACCCAGTACTTC | TRBJ2-5 | TRBV12-3/TRBV12-4 | . | .
CASSLGDTQYF | TGTGCCAGCAGCTTAGGGGATACGCAGTATTTT | TRBJ2-3 | TRBV11-2 | . | .
CASSLTGNYGYTF | TGTGCCAGCAGTTTGACAGGGAACTATGGCTACACCTTC | TRBJ1-2 | TRBV28 | TRBD1 | .
CASSLFPLGLGETDTQYF | TGCGCCAGCAGCCTATTCCCCCTGGGACTAGGGGAGACAGATACGCAGTATTTT | TRBJ2-3 | TRBV5-1 | TRBD2 | .
CASSGGLAGTDEQFF | TGTGCCAGCAGTGGCGGATTAGCGGGAACTGATGAGCAGTTCTTC | TRBJ2-1 | TRBV11-2 | TRBD2 | .
CSVEGQTEAFF | TGCAGCGTTGAGGGTCAAACTGAAGCTTTCTTT | TRBJ1-1 | TRBV29-1 | . | .